This is a list of T cell receptor beta chains from one sample in a study of control samples from healthy donors and cancer patients. TCRdb keeps only in-frame clones here, not all; method: immunoSEQ multiplex PCR. The data show 150,000 to 200,000 clones, around 87% seen once. The sequenced sample consisted of blood. The receptor source for this set is a woman between 45 and 65 years old in good health. The CDR3 runs from the conserved cysteine through the conserved F or W. Each record gives: D gene, J gene, clone size, V gene, CDR3 length, CDR3 protein, CDR3 DNA. The D gene is left open where the match is weak. Clone size, where shown, is once, few, many, or a class for clones that have expanded.

. TRBJ1-2 . TRBV4-3 15 CASSQDPRDLYGYTF TGCGCCAGCAGCCAAGATCCCCGGGACCTCTATGGCTACACCTTC
. TRBJ1-2 . TRBV6-5 13 CASSYPGKWGYTF TGTGCCAGCAGTTATCCAGGAAAGTGGGGCTACACCTTC
. TRBJ1-4 . TRBV9 15 CASSVGGGPNEKLFF TGTGCCAGCAGCGTAGGCGGGGGGCCTAATGAAAAACTGTTTTTT
. TRBJ1-1 . TRBV18 12 CASSPSGEKAFF TGTGCCAGCTCACCGTCCGGGGAGAAGGCTTTCTTT
. TRBJ1-4 once TRBV29-1 14 CSVSDSATNEKLFF TGCAGCGTTTCGGACTCCGCAACTAATGAAAAACTGTTTTTT
. TRBJ1-4 . TRBV25-1 16 CASSGTSGRTNEKLFF TGTGCCAGCAGCGGAACCAGTGGGCGAACTAATGAAAAACTGTTTTTT
. TRBJ1-2 . TRBV7-2 13 CASSLGTNYGYTF TGTGCCAGCAGCTTAGGCACAAACTATGGCTACACCTTC
. TRBJ2-6 . TRBV27 15 CASSAILSGANVLTF TGTGCCAGCAGTGCCATCCTCTCTGGGGCCAACGTCCTGACTTTC
TRBD1 TRBJ1-5 . TRBV7-8 14 CASSLGGGNQPQHF TGTGCCAGCAGCCTAGGGGGCGGCAATCAGCCCCAGCATTTT
. TRBJ1-1 . TRBV7-9 12 CASSPSYTEAFF TGTGCCAGCAGCCCCAGTTACACTGAAGCTTTCTTT
TRBD1 TRBJ2-1 . TRBV18 17 CASSPNIGTGYYNEQFF TGTGCCAGCTCACCTAATATTGGGACAGGATACTACAATGAGCAGTTCTTC
. TRBJ1-2 . TRBV28 12 CASADTNYGYTF TGTGCCAGCGCCGACACCAACTATGGCTACACCTTC